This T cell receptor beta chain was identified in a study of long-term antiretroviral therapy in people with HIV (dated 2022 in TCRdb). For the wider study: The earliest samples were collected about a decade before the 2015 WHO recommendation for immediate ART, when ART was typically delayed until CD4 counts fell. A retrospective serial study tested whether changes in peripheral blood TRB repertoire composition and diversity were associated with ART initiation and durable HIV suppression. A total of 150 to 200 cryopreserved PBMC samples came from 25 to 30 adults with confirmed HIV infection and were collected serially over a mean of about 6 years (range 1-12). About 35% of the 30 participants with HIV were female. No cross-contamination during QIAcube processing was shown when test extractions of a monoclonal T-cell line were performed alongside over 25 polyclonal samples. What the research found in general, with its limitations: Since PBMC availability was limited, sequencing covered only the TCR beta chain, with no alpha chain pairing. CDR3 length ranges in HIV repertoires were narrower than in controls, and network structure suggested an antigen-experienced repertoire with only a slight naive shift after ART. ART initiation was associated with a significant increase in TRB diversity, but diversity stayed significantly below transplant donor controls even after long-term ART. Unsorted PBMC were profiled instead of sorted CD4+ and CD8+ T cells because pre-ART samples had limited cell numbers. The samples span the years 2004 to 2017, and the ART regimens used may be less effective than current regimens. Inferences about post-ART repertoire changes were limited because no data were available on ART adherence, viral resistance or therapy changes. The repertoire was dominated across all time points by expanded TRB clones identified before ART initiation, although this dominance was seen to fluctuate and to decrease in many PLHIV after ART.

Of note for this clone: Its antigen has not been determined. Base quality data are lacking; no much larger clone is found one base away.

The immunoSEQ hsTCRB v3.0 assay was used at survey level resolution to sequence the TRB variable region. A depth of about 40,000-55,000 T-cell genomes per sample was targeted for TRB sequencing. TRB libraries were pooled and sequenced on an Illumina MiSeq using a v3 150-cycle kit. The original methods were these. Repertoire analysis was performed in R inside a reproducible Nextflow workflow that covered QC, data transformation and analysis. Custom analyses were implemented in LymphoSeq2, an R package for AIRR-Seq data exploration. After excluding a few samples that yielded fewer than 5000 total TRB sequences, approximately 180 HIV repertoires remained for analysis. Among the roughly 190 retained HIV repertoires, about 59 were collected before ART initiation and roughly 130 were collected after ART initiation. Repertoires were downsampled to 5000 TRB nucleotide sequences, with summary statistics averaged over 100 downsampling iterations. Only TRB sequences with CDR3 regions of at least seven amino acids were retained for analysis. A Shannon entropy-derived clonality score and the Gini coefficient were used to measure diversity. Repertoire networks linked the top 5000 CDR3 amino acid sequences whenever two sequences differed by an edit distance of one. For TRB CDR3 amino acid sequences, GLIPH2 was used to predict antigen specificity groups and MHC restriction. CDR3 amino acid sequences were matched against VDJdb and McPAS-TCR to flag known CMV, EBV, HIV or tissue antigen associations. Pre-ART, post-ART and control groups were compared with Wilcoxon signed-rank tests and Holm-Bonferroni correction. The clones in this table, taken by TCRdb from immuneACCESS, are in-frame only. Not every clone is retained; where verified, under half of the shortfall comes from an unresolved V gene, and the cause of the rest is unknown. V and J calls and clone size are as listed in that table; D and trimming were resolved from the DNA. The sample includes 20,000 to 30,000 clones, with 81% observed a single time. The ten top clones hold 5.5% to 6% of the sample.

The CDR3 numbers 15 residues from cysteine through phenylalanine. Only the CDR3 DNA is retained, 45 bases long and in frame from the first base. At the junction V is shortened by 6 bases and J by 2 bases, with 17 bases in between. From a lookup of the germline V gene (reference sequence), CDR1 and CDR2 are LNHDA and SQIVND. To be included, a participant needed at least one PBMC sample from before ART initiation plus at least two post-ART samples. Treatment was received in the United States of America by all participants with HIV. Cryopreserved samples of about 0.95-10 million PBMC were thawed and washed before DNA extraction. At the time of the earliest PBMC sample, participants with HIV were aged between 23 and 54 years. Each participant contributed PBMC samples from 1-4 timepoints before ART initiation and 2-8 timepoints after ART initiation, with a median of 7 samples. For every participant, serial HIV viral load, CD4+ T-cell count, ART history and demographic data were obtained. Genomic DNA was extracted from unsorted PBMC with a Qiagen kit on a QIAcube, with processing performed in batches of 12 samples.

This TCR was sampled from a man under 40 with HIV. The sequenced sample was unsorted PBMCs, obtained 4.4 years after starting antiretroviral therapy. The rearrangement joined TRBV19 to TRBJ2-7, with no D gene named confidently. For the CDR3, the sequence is CASRARLYPAYEQYF. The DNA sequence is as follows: TGTGCCAGTAGAGCCCGACTGTATCCGGCCTACGAGCAGTACTTC.